This is a list of T cell receptor beta chains from one sample in a study of cytomegalovirus exposure and HLA in healthy donors. TCRdb's table, derived via immunoSEQ multiplex PCR, lists solely in-frame clones and lacks some. This sample has about 110,000 clones, with around 72% found just once. The sequenced sample consisted of PBMCs. The receptors stem from a male donor in good health and CMV-seronegative. The CDR3 runs from the conserved cysteine through the conserved F or W. The D gene is left open where the match is weak. The size field is filled for only some rows; it gives once, few, many or a size class.

-,TRBV19,-,TRBJ1-5,TGTGCCAGTAGTCACCCTCGGGCAGGGGCAGGCAATCAGCCCCAGCATTTT,CASSHPRAGAGNQPQHF
-,TRBV10-2,TRBD2,TRBJ2-7,TGCGCCAGCAGTGAGGGTGGGGGGACTAGCCAGACCTTC,CASSEGGGTSQTF
-,TRBV5-1,-,TRBJ2-7,TGCGCCAGCAGCTTCGGACAGTTGGACGAGCAGTACTTC,CASSFGQLDEQYF
-,TRBV9,-,TRBJ2-5,TGTGCCAGCAGCGTAGGACCCTCCGGGGAGACCCAGTACTTC,CASSVGPSGETQYF
-,TRBV11-3,-,TRBJ2-3,TGTGCCAGCAGCCACGGAGGTTATTCGGATACGCAGTATTTT,CASSHGGYSDTQYF
-,TRBV6-1,-,TRBJ1-4,TGTGCCAGCAGTGGAGGCGGGCTGGGGAATGAAAAACTGTTTTTT,CASSGGGLGNEKLFF
-,TRBV19,-,TRBJ2-5,TGTGCCAGTCAACCGCAGGGTAGGCGAGAGACCCAGTACTTC,CASQPQGRRETQYF
-,TRBV29-1,-,TRBJ1-3,TGCAGCGTTGGCGGGGGAGGGGGACTCGGAAACACCATATATTTT,CSVGGGGGLGNTIYF
-,TRBV16,TRBD2,TRBJ2-3,TGTGCCAGCAGCCCAATCACCGCGGGGGCAGATACGCAGTATTTT,CASSPITAGADTQYF
-,TRBV14,TRBD1,TRBJ2-7,TGTGCCAGCAGCAAGGACAGGGGAGCTTCCTACGAGCAGTACTTC,CASSKDRGASYEQYF
once,TRBV7-3,-,TRBJ2-2,TGTGCCAGCAGCTGGCGGAGATCCGGGGAGCTGTTTTTT,CASSWRRSGELFF
-,TRBV27,-,TRBJ2-1,TGTGCCAGCAGTTTATCAGGGGTCAATGAGCAGTTCTTC,CASSLSGVNEQFF
few,TRBV27,-,TRBJ1-3,TGTGCCAGCACCCCAGGCCCTGGAAACACCATATATTTT,CASTPGPGNTIYF
-,TRBV7-9,TRBD2,TRBJ2-5,TGTGCCAGCAGCCAGGGACTAGCGGAAGAGACCCAGTACTTC,CASSQGLAEETQYF
-,TRBV7-6,TRBD1,TRBJ1-4,TGTGCCAGCAGCCTCCGGGACAGGGAAAAACTGTTTTTT,CASSLRDREKLFF
-,TRBV5-1,TRBD2,TRBJ2-3,TGCGCCAGCAGCTGGGGACTAGCGGGACCAGATACGCAGTATTTT,CASSWGLAGPDTQYF
-,TRBV2,TRBD2,TRBJ2-5,TGTGCCAGCAGGAGACTAGCGGGAGAAGAGACCCAGTACTTC,CASRRLAGEETQYF
-,TRBV27,-,TRBJ2-3,TGTGCCAGCAGTCTCACAGATACGCAGTATTTT,CASSLTDTQYF
-,TRBV29-1,TRBD1,TRBJ1-2,TGCAGCGATAGGACAGGGCCTAACTATGGCTACACCTTC,CSDRTGPNYGYTF
-,TRBV10-3,TRBD2,TRBJ2-1,TGTGCCATCAGTGAAGAACTAGCGGGAGGCTATGAGCAGTTCTTC,CAISEELAGGYEQFF
-,TRBV11-3,TRBD1,TRBJ2-1,TGTGCCAGCAGCCCCCGGGACAGGGATCTTTCGCAGTTCTTC,CASSPRDRDLSQFF
-,TRBV7-9,TRBD2,TRBJ2-3,TGCGCCAGCAGCCAAGTGTATTCAGCGGGAGTTAAAGATACGCAGTATTTT,CASSQVYSAGVKDTQYF
-,TRBV28,-,TRBJ1-4,TGTGCCAGCAGTCCCGGGACTCTACCTGAAAAACTGTTTTTT,CASSPGTLPEKLFF
-,TRBV5-8,-,TRBJ1-2,TGTGCCAGCAGCTACTACTCCGGGACAACCGAATTCTATGGCTACACCTTC,CASSYYSGTTEFYGYTF
-,TRBV2,-,TRBJ2-1,TGTGCCAGCACAGTAGGGGTTCAGGGGAATGAGCAGTTCTTC,CASTVGVQGNEQFF
few,TRBV19,-,TRBJ2-7,TGTGCCAGTAGTATAGACAGGGGCTACGAGCAGTACTTC,CASSIDRGYEQYF
-,TRBV21-1,-,TRBJ2-1,TGTGCCAGCAGCAGCAATCTGACTAGCGGGCTTCATGAGCAGTTCTTC,CASSSNLTSGLHEQFF
-,TRBV7-2,TRBD1,TRBJ1-1,TGTGCCAGCAGCTTAGGGCAGGGGGCAGTTAGCACTGAAGCTTTCTTT,CASSLGQGAVSTEAFF
-,TRBV4-2,TRBD1,TRBJ1-4,TGTGCCAGCAGCCAGAGATCGGGACAGACGGATGAAAAACTGTTTTTT,CASSQRSGQTDEKLFF
-,TRBV6-6,-,TRBJ1-5,TGTGCCAGCAGTTACTCCTTGGGGAGTCAGCCCCAGCATTTT,CASSYSLGSQPQHF
-,TRBV7-8,-,TRBJ2-1,TGTGCCAGCAGCCCTCGACAGGACCCCTACAATGAGCAGTTCTTC,CASSPRQDPYNEQFF
-,TRBV30,-,TRBJ2-6,TGTGCCTGGAGTGGGAGGGGGGGGTGGGCCAACGTCCTGACTTTC,CAWSGRGGWANVLTF
-,TRBV30,-,TRBJ2-2,TGTGCCTGGGCCAGGGATCGGGGGGAGCTGTTTTTT,CAWARDRGELFF
-,TRBV19,TRBD1,TRBJ1-5,TGTGCCAGTAGTAAAACGACAGGGGGACATCAGCCCCAGCATTTT,CASSKTTGGHQPQHF
-,TRBV18,TRBD2,TRBJ2-1,TGTGCCAGCTCACCATCGCCGGGGGAGGGCTCCTACAATGAGCAGTTCTTC,CASSPSPGEGSYNEQFF
-,TRBV7-8,TRBD2,TRBJ2-5,TGTGCCAGCAGCTTAACCCTGACTAGCGGGAAAGAGACCCAGTACTTC,CASSLTLTSGKETQYF
once,TRBV13,-,TRBJ2-7,TGTGCCAGCAGCTTAAGACTAGTAATCTACGAGCAGTACTTC,CASSLRLVIYEQYF
few,TRBV10-1,TRBD2,TRBJ2-7,TGCGCCAGCAGTTCACTAGCGGGCGGACACTACGAGCAGTACTTC,CASSSLAGGHYEQYF
-,TRBV7-2,TRBD2,TRBJ2-1,TGTGCCAGCATCCTATTGGGGGGACTAGCGACTTACAATGAGCAGTTCTTC,CASILLGGLATYNEQFF
-,TRBV9,-,TRBJ1-2,TGTGCCAGCAGCGTAGAGCCAGGGTCTGGCTACACCTTC,CASSVEPGSGYTF
-,TRBV18,TRBD2,TRBJ2-1,TGTGCCAGCTCACCACGTTGGGAGGGTGAGCAGTTCTTC,CASSPRWEGEQFF
-,TRBV6-1,-,TRBJ2-7,TGTGCCAGCAGTATCTCGAGTTCCTACGAGCAGTACTTC,CASSISSSYEQYF
-,TRBV28,-,TRBJ2-7,TGTGCCAGCAGTCTCCCCCCCAGGGGCCACGAGCAGTACTTC,CASSLPPRGHEQYF
-,TRBV6-5,TRBD2,TRBJ2-2,TGTGCCACCGACCGGACTAGCGTAGAAACCGGGGAGCTGTTTTTT,CATDRTSVETGELFF
-,TRBV2,TRBD1,TRBJ1-1,TGTGCCAGCAGGGTCGAGGGGGCACAGGGCGCTTTCTTT,CASRVEGAQGAFF
-,TRBV19,-,TRBJ2-5,TGTGCCAGTAGTATCCCCCGTGGGTCGGGTCAAGAGACCCAGTACTTC,CASSIPRGSGQETQYF
-,TRBV18,-,TRBJ1-5,TGTGCCAGCTCACCAGGCGGCTCCCCTCAGCCCCAGCATTTT,CASSPGGSPQPQHF
few,TRBV2,-,TRBJ2-7,TGTGCCAGCACCAGCGGAGCATCCTACGAGCAGTACTTC,CASTSGASYEQYF
-,TRBV4-2,-,TRBJ2-5,TGTGCCAGCAGCTCCCCCGGGGGAGGGGGAGAGACCCAGTACTTC,CASSSPGGGGETQYF
few,TRBV30,-,TRBJ2-3,TGTGCCTGGAGTGTACTGGACTTCGCGAGGGATACGCAGTATTTT,CAWSVLDFARDTQYF
-,TRBV6-5,-,TRBJ1-1,TGTGCCAGCAGTTACGGCTCGGGGGAAGCTTTCTTT,CASSYGSGEAFF
-,TRBV7-2,TRBD2,TRBJ2-2,TGTGCCAGCAGCTTAACCCTAGCGGCGAACACCGGGGAGCTGTTTTTT,CASSLTLAANTGELFF
-,TRBV5-1,-,TRBJ2-2,TGCGCCAGCAGCTCTACCGGGGAGCTGTTTTTT,CASSSTGELFF
-,TRBV2,-,TRBJ1-5,TGTGCCAGCAGTGAGGATGAGGGAGGGGATCAGCCCCAGCATTTT,CASSEDEGGDQPQHF